A selection of T cell receptor beta chains follows, all from one sample in a study of human T cells and chemical hapten exposure. One entry per CDR3 protein, called by TCRdb with MiXCR from the RACE reads. The table shows over 65,000 distinct CDR3 sequences, with approximately 12% occurring only once. This sample comprised whole blood, obtained in connection with sensitization to the hapten diphenylcyclopropenone (DPC). The source of these receptors is a woman aged 50 to 60 with alopecia areata. Some clones in this sample may be carry-over from other donors' samples. CDR3s include the opening cysteine and the closing phenylalanine or tryptophan. A D gene is named only where the DNA matches it firmly. Clone size is shown for a subset of rows, as once, few, many or a class of expanded clone.

v_gene: TRBV2; d_gene: TRBD2; j_gene: TRBJ2-5; len: 13; abundance: NA; CDR3nt: TGTGCCACAAAACTAGCGGGAGTAGAGACCCAGTACTTC; CDR3aa: CATKLAGVETQYF
v_gene: TRBV21-1; d_gene: NA; j_gene: TRBJ1-2; len: 14; abundance: NA; CDR3nt: TGTGCCAGCAGCACAACAGGGGGCAAGTTTGGCTACACCTTC; CDR3aa: CASSTTGGKFGYTF
v_gene: TRBV6-2/TRBV6-3; d_gene: TRBD1; j_gene: TRBJ1-2; len: 15; abundance: many; CDR3nt: TGTGCCAGCAGACCGGGACAGGTTATCCGCTGGGGCTACACCTTC; CDR3aa: CASRPGQVIRWGYTF
v_gene: TRBV6-2/TRBV6-3; d_gene: NA; j_gene: TRBJ2-1; len: 14; abundance: NA; CDR3nt: TGTGCCAGCATCCACGAGCGACGGGGAGGCGAGCAGTTCTTC; CDR3aa: CASIHERRGGEQFF
v_gene: TRBV5-1; d_gene: TRBD1; j_gene: TRBJ2-3; len: 15; abundance: NA; CDR3nt: TGCGCCAGCAGCTTACAGACAGGGTTAGCAGATACGCAGTATTTT; CDR3aa: CASSLQTGLADTQYF
v_gene: TRBV19; d_gene: NA; j_gene: TRBJ2-6; len: 17; abundance: many; CDR3nt: TGTGCCAGTATCGGAATCGATGCCAGCTCTGGGGCCAACGTCCTGACTTTC; CDR3aa: CASIGIDASSGANVLTF
v_gene: TRBV18; d_gene: TRBD1; j_gene: TRBJ1-6; len: 13; abundance: many; CDR3nt: TGTGCCAGCTCACCAGACAGGGATTCACCCCTCCACTTT; CDR3aa: CASSPDRDSPLHF
v_gene: TRBV12-3/TRBV12-4; d_gene: TRBD2; j_gene: TRBJ2-3; len: 15; abundance: NA; CDR3nt: TGTGCCAGCGAACACGGGGCTAGCGGACTAGATACGCAGTATTTT; CDR3aa: CASEHGASGLDTQYF
v_gene: TRBV9; d_gene: TRBD2; j_gene: TRBJ2-7; len: 13; abundance: many; CDR3nt: TGTGCCAGCAGCGTACTAGCGGTGGGGGAGCAGTACTTC; CDR3aa: CASSVLAVGEQYF
v_gene: TRBV7-8; d_gene: TRBD1; j_gene: TRBJ1-5; len: 16; abundance: many; CDR3nt: TGTGCCAGCAGCTCCAGCGGACAGGGGAGCAATCAGCCCCAGCATTTT; CDR3aa: CASSSSGQGSNQPQHF
v_gene: TRBV7-9; d_gene: TRBD1; j_gene: TRBJ1-6; len: 14; abundance: many; CDR3nt: TGTGCCAGCAGCTCGACAGGGAAGGAGTCACCCCTCCACTTT; CDR3aa: CASSSTGKESPLHF
v_gene: TRBV19; d_gene: NA; j_gene: TRBJ2-7; len: 16; abundance: few; CDR3nt: TGTGCCAGTAATCCAGGGCAGGGATCGAGCTCCTACGAGCAGTACTTC; CDR3aa: CASNPGQGSSSYEQYF
v_gene: TRBV7-2; d_gene: TRBD1; j_gene: TRBJ1-6; len: 17; abundance: few; CDR3nt: TGTGCCAGCAGCTTCTCCGGGACAGGGGATTATAATTCACCCCTCCACTTT; CDR3aa: CASSFSGTGDYNSPLHF
v_gene: TRBV7-9; d_gene: TRBD1; j_gene: TRBJ1-4; len: 16; abundance: few; CDR3nt: TGTGCCAGCAGTCCCCGACAGGGAGCAACTAATGAAAAACTGTTTTTT; CDR3aa: CASSPRQGATNEKLFF
v_gene: TRBV7-9; d_gene: NA; j_gene: TRBJ1-2; len: 14; abundance: many; CDR3nt: TGTGCCAGCAGCTCAGAGGGGACCCGATATGGCTACACCTTC; CDR3aa: CASSSEGTRYGYTF
v_gene: TRBV5-4; d_gene: NA; j_gene: TRBJ2-4; len: 18; abundance: NA; CDR3nt: TGTGCCAGCACCACTGGGGGTGTGGGAGAACAAGCCAAAAACATTCAGTACTTC; CDR3aa: CASTTGGVGEQAKNIQYF
v_gene: TRBV28; d_gene: NA; j_gene: TRBJ2-7; len: 15; abundance: NA; CDR3nt: TGTGCCAGCAAAGTACTTCTGGGACCTTCGGGCGAGCAGTACTTC; CDR3aa: CASKVLLGPSGEQYF
v_gene: TRBV5-1; d_gene: NA; j_gene: TRBJ2-5; len: 14; abundance: NA; CDR3nt: TGCGCCAGCAGCTTGGCCGGCCCCCAAGAGACCCAGTACTTC; CDR3aa: CASSLAGPQETQYF
v_gene: TRBV20-1; d_gene: NA; j_gene: TRBJ2-6; len: 15; abundance: NA; CDR3nt: TGCAGTGCCTCGCCCGCCGACTCTGGGGCCAACGTCCTGACTTTC; CDR3aa: CSASPADSGANVLTF
v_gene: TRBV25-1; d_gene: NA; j_gene: TRBJ2-5; len: 14; abundance: NA; CDR3nt: TGTGCCAGCAGTGAATATCGGGGTCAAGAGACCCAGTACTTC; CDR3aa: CASSEYRGQETQYF
v_gene: TRBV5-6; d_gene: NA; j_gene: TRBJ2-5; len: 12; abundance: few; CDR3nt: TGTGCCAGCACCTTCGGGCACGAGACCCAGTACTTC; CDR3aa: CASTFGHETQYF
v_gene: TRBV6-2/TRBV6-3; d_gene: NA; j_gene: TRBJ1-1; len: 13; abundance: many; CDR3nt: TGTGCCAGCACGAGGACAGAGAACACTGAAGCTTTCTTT; CDR3aa: CASTRTENTEAFF
v_gene: TRBV25-1; d_gene: NA; j_gene: TRBJ2-5; len: 12; abundance: NA; CDR3nt: TGTGCCAGCAGTGAACTTGGGAAGACCCAGTACTTC; CDR3aa: CASSELGKTQYF
v_gene: TRBV7-9; d_gene: NA; j_gene: TRBJ1-1; len: 12; abundance: many; CDR3nt: TGTGCCAGCAGCTTGGGGGAAGGTGAAGCTTTCTTT; CDR3aa: CASSLGEGEAFF
v_gene: TRBV20-1; d_gene: NA; j_gene: TRBJ1-4; len: 16; abundance: many; CDR3nt: TGCAGTGCTAGAGATCTCTCGGACAGTAGATTTGAAAAACTGTTTTTT; CDR3aa: CSARDLSDSRFEKLFF
v_gene: TRBV4-2; d_gene: NA; j_gene: TRBJ1-2; len: 15; abundance: few; CDR3nt: TGTGCCAGCAGCCAAGCCGCAGGGGATTTCTATGGCTACACCTTC; CDR3aa: CASSQAAGDFYGYTF
v_gene: TRBV18; d_gene: NA; j_gene: TRBJ2-1; len: 14; abundance: many; CDR3nt: TGTGCCAGCTCATCGTCATCGCGCATCAATGAGCAGTTCTTC; CDR3aa: CASSSSSRINEQFF
v_gene: TRBV12-3/TRBV12-4; d_gene: NA; j_gene: TRBJ2-1; len: 16; abundance: few; CDR3nt: TGTGCCAGCAGCCCATGGGCCCTGAGCTCCTACAATGAGCAGTTCTTC; CDR3aa: CASSPWALSSYNEQFF
v_gene: TRBV29-1; d_gene: NA; j_gene: TRBJ1-1; len: 14; abundance: many; CDR3nt: TGCAGCGTTGAAGATCAACAACGAGGAACTGAAGCTTTCTTT; CDR3aa: CSVEDQQRGTEAFF
v_gene: TRBV12-5; d_gene: TRBD2; j_gene: TRBJ2-1; len: 18; abundance: many; CDR3nt: TGTGCTAGTGGTTTGGATACGAAGACTAGCGGAGTATACAATGAGCAGTTCTTC; CDR3aa: CASGLDTKTSGVYNEQFF
v_gene: TRBV20-1; d_gene: TRBD2; j_gene: TRBJ2-2; len: 14; abundance: many; CDR3nt: TGCAGTGCCGAGGCGACTAGCGGCACCGGGGAGCTGTTTTTT; CDR3aa: CSAEATSGTGELFF
v_gene: TRBV6-2/TRBV6-3; d_gene: TRBD1; j_gene: TRBJ2-7; len: 16; abundance: many; CDR3nt: TGTGCCATGACAGGGGGCAAGCCCCCTAGCTCCTACGAGCAGTACTTC; CDR3aa: CAMTGGKPPSSYEQYF
v_gene: TRBV7-3; d_gene: TRBD1; j_gene: TRBJ1-6; len: 14; abundance: NA; CDR3nt: TGTGCCAGCAGCCCTCATCGGACAGGCTCGGCCCTCCACTTT; CDR3aa: CASSPHRTGSALHF
v_gene: TRBV20-1; d_gene: TRBD1; j_gene: TRBJ1-2; len: 15; abundance: few; CDR3nt: TGCAGTGCTAGCCTGGACAGGGGGCTGGTCGGTGGCTACACCTTC; CDR3aa: CSASLDRGLVGGYTF
v_gene: TRBV2; d_gene: NA; j_gene: TRBJ2-7; len: 13; abundance: NA; CDR3nt: TGTGCCAGCAGGAAGCCCCCGGGGGCAAGGCAGTACTTC; CDR3aa: CASRKPPGARQYF
v_gene: TRBV7-2; d_gene: NA; j_gene: TRBJ2-6; len: 16; abundance: few; CDR3nt: TGTGCCAGCAGCCCACAGGGACCCTCTGGGGCCAACGTCCTGACTTTC; CDR3aa: CASSPQGPSGANVLTF
v_gene: TRBV20-1; d_gene: TRBD1; j_gene: TRBJ1-1; len: 14; abundance: few; CDR3nt: TGCAGTGCTAGGTCCGGGACAGCGAACACTGAAGCTTTCTTT; CDR3aa: CSARSGTANTEAFF
v_gene: TRBV28; d_gene: TRBD2; j_gene: TRBJ2-3; len: 18; abundance: NA; CDR3nt: TGTGCCAGCAGTTTACACGGCCTAGCGGGAGGGTACACAGATACGCAGTATTTT; CDR3aa: CASSLHGLAGGYTDTQYF
v_gene: TRBV20-1; d_gene: TRBD1; j_gene: TRBJ2-5; len: 12; abundance: NA; CDR3nt: TGCAGCAGGGGGACAGGGGGTCCTCGACAGTACTTC; CDR3aa: CSRGTGGPRQYF
v_gene: TRBV6-4; d_gene: NA; j_gene: TRBJ2-2; len: 13; abundance: many; CDR3nt: TGTGCCAGCAGCCCCAGGGGAACCGGGGAGCTGTTTTTT; CDR3aa: CASSPRGTGELFF
v_gene: TRBV7-6; d_gene: TRBD1; j_gene: TRBJ2-7; len: 17; abundance: NA; CDR3nt: TGTGCCAGCAGCTCAGAATACTCCGGGACAGGGGGCTACGAGCAGTACTTC; CDR3aa: CASSSEYSGTGGYEQYF
v_gene: TRBV2; d_gene: NA; j_gene: TRBJ2-1; len: 13; abundance: few; CDR3nt: TGTGCCAGCGTGAAGAGTTATTACAATGAGCAGTTCTTC; CDR3aa: CASVKSYYNEQFF
v_gene: TRBV28; d_gene: NA; j_gene: TRBJ2-7; len: 15; abundance: few; CDR3nt: TGTGCCAGCAGTCACCCGGGACTTAACTCCTACGAGCAGTACTTC; CDR3aa: CASSHPGLNSYEQYF
v_gene: TRBV6-2/TRBV6-3; d_gene: NA; j_gene: TRBJ2-3; len: 9; abundance: many; CDR3nt: TGTGCCACCGTAGATACGCAGTATTTT; CDR3aa: CATVDTQYF
v_gene: TRBV11-1; d_gene: NA; j_gene: TRBJ1-1; len: 15; abundance: few; CDR3nt: TGTGCCAGCAGTTTAAGGGTCAGGGGCGAAACTGAAGCTTTCTTT; CDR3aa: CASSLRVRGETEAFF
v_gene: TRBV11-2; d_gene: TRBD2; j_gene: TRBJ2-5; len: 15; abundance: many; CDR3nt: TGTGCCAGCAGCCCCGGACTAGCGCAACAAGAGACCCAGTACTTC; CDR3aa: CASSPGLAQQETQYF
v_gene: TRBV11-2; d_gene: NA; j_gene: TRBJ2-2; len: 14; abundance: many; CDR3nt: TGTGCCAGCAGGGACCAGGGGTACACCGGGGAGCTGTTTTTT; CDR3aa: CASRDQGYTGELFF